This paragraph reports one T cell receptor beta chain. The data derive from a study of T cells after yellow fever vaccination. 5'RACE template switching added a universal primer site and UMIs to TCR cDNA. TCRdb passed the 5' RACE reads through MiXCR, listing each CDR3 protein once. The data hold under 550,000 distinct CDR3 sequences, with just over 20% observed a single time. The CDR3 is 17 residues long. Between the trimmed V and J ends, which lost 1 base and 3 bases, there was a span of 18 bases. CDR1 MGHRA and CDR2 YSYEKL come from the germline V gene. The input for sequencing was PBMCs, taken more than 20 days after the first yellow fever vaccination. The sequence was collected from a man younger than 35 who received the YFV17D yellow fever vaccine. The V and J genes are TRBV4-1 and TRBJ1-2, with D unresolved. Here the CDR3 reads CASSQGGGAWGYYGYTF. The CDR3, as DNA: TGCGCCAGCAGCCAAGGTGGTGGAGCCTGGGGATACTATGGCTACACCTTC.